One and the same sample provided the 5 T cell receptor beta chains below, sequenced in a study of T cell responses to AZD1222 COVID-19 vaccine. TCRdb's copy holds only in-frame clones and misses some; the assay was immunoSEQ multiplex PCR. The sample yields just under 85,000 clones, more than 70% seen once. The sequences come from peripheral blood, collected on day 0 of AZD1222 vaccination. These receptors were collected from an adult in good health.

This chain joins TRBV5-1 and TRBJ2-5; D unresolved. Germline CDR1 is SGHRS and CDR2 is YFSETQ. The CDR3 totals 14 residues. The V end lost 1 base, the J end lost 3 bases, and 10 bases lay between the germline ends. CDR3 DNA sequence: TGCGCCAGCAGCTTGTGGACCGTAGAAGAGACCCAGTACTTC. Translating it yields CASSLWTVEETQYF.

This clone appeared once. The junction shows a germline mismatch at one end, possibly a read error. The chain joins TRBV12-3 or TRBV12-4 to TRBJ1-1; D unresolved. The CDR3 spans 12 residues. DNA of the CDR3: TGTGCCAGCAGTTTTAGGGTCGCTGAGGCTTTCTTT. Protein: CASSFRVAEAFF.

The genes are TRBV19 and TRBJ2-3; no clear D. Per germline, CDR1 LNHDA and CDR2 SQIVND (reference sequence). The CDR3 is 13 residues long. Trimming took off 4 bases at V and 4 bases at J, with 9 bases between the two ends. Written as DNA, the CDR3 is TGTGCCAGTAGTAAGGCGCGCTCAGATACGCAGTATTTT. Protein sequence: CASSKARSDTQYF.

The gene calls are TRBV5-1 and TRBJ2-1; 11 bases align to TRBD1. The trim removed 5 bases at V and 4 bases at J, leaving 8 bases unmatched. Germline CDR1 SGHRS, CDR2 YFSETQ. The CDR3 has 16 residues. The CDR3 region has the DNA TGCGCCAGCAGTTCCGTGGGGACAGGGGGTTACAATGAGCAGTTCTTC. The encoded protein is CASSSVGTGGYNEQFF.

The rearrangement joins TRBV4-3 to TRBJ2-7; 7 bases align to TRBD2. CDR1 and CDR2 (germline): LGHNA, YSLEER. This CDR3 region has 16 residues. After removal of 3 bases from V and 0 bases from J, the junction contained 8 bases not matched to a gene. CDR3 bases: TGCGCCAGCAGCCAGGTGGGGGGGGGAGACTCCTACGAGCAGTACTTC. Amino acids: CASSQVGGGDSYEQYF.